Following are 12 T cell receptor beta chains from one sample sequenced in a study of shared clonotypes between healthy human individuals. Naive CD8 cells comprised CD45RO-negative, CCR7-positively selected cells, excluding terminally differentiated effector memory CD45RA+ cells. The table came from immunoSEQ multiplex PCR; TCRdb's copy has only in-frame clones and leaves some out. This sample has approximately 2,000,000 clones; just over 90% occur once, and the top ten carry approximately 1.6%. Sample: naive CD8+ T cells from PBMCs. The source is a man aged 18-30 years in good health. Some clones in this sample may be carry-over from other donors' samples.

V and J are TRBV5-6 and TRBJ1-1; 9 positions agree with TRBD1. The junction had 13 bases not matched to a gene; V was cut back by 4 bases and J by 6 bases. Germline V gene lookup returns CDR1 SGHDT and CDR2 YYEEEE. The CDR3 covers 16 residues. The CDR3 protein is CASSTEGQGLVPEAFF. CDR3 nucleotides: TGTGCCAGCAGCACGGAAGGACAGGGGCTCGTCCCTGAAGCTTTCTTT.

The chain links TRBV6-6 to TRBJ2-7; no definite D call. The CDR3 is made up of 14 amino acids. Trimming pared 7 bases from V and 0 bases from J, leaving 13 bases between. Germline V gene sequence: CDR1 MNHNY, CDR2 SVGAGI (reference sequence). CDR3: CASTSLRLSYEQYF. Here the CDR3 DNA reads TGTGCCAGCACCAGTCTAAGGCTCTCCTACGAGCAGTACTTC.

V usage is TRBV6-6 and J usage is TRBJ2-3; D is undetermined. Deletions cut 6 bases from V and 5 bases from J, with 6 bases between. This CDR3 is built from 11 residues. Looked up from germline, CDR1 is MNHNY and CDR2 is SVGAGI (reference sequence). The CDR3: CASRILDTQYF. The CDR3, as DNA: TGTGCCAGCAGGATTCTAGATACGCAGTATTTT.

The chain uses TRBV4-1 and TRBJ2-3; 8 bases are shared with TRBD1. Germline CDR1 reads MGHRA; CDR2 reads YSYEKL. The CDR3 runs to 17 residues. The ends lost 0 bases at V and 0 bases at J; junction bases unmatched: 5. CDR3 sequence reads: CASSQDRGPASTDTQYF. The CDR3 DNA sequence: TGCGCCAGCAGCCAAGACAGGGGGCCTGCCAGCACAGATACGCAGTATTTT.

The gene calls are TRBV19 and TRBJ2-4; D is undetermined. Germline V CDR1 and CDR2: LNHDA, SQIVND (reference sequence). The CDR3 covers 14 residues. Trimming cost V 4 bases and J 2 bases, with 9 bases left between them. Here the CDR3 reads CASSTRGPKNIQYF. The CDR3 bases are TGTGCCAGTAGTACGCGAGGACCCAAAAACATTCAGTACTTC. The full variable domain, rest sourced from reference TRBV19 and TRBJ2-4, is DGGITQSPKYLFRKEGQNVTLSCEQNLNHDAMYWYRQDPGQGLRLIYYSQIVNDFQKGDIAEGYSVSREKKESFPLTVTSAQKNPTAFYLCASSTRGPKNIQYFGAGTRLSVL.

J is TRBJ2-7 and V is TRBV6-5; TRBD1 might be the D (5 bases). Looked up from germline, CDR1 is MNHEY and CDR2 is SVGAGI. The V end was cut by 5 bases, the J end by 2 bases, with 10 bases between. The CDR3 is 13 residues long. This CDR3 is CASSERGPYEQYF. The CDR3 nucleotides are TGTGCCAGCAGTGAAAGGGGTCCCTACGAGCAGTACTTC.

This rearrangement joins TRBV28 to TRBJ2-7, with 7 bases that match TRBD2. V trimming: 7 bases; J trimming: 4 bases; junction bases outside the gene matches: 4. Germline loops: CDR1 MDHEN, CDR2 SYDVKM. The CDR3 is 12 residues long. CDR3 sequence: CASMTGGYEQYF. The CDR3 DNA follows: TGTGCCAGCATGACCGGGGGGTACGAGCAGTACTTC.

This clone was picked up one time. The rearrangement links TRBV9 to TRBJ2-5; 7 positions agree with TRBD2. Germline trimming cut 1 base from V and 4 bases from J; bases unmatched to any gene: 7. Germline CDR1 SGDLS, CDR2 YYNGEE. CDR3 length equals 15 residues. The CDR3 nucleotides read TGTGCCAGCAGCGTACTTGCGGGAGCGGCAGAGACCCAGTACTTC. This sequence encodes CASSVLAGAAETQYF.

This chain uses TRBV19 with TRBJ2-1, with D perhaps being TRBD1 or TRBD2 (6 bases each). Per the germline V gene, CDR1 is LNHDA and CDR2 is SQIVND (reference sequence). The CDR3 spans 16 residues. Trimming removed 4 bases at V and 6 bases at J, with 19 bases between. This CDR3 reads CASSTPRREGGNEQFF. As DNA, the CDR3 is TGTGCCAGTAGTACTCCCCGGCGGGAAGGGGGCAATGAGCAGTTCTTC. The whole variable domain, filled in from reference TRBV19 and TRBJ2-1, reads DGGITQSPKYLFRKEGQNVTLSCEQNLNHDAMYWYRQDPGQGLRLIYYSQIVNDFQKGDIAEGYSVSREKKESFPLTVTSAQKNPTAFYLCASSTPRREGGNEQFFGPGTRLTVL.

The chain recombines TRBV7-2 with TRBJ2-7; D may match TRBD1 or TRBD2 (5 bases each). CDR1 is SGHTA, CDR2 FQGNSA, per germline. This CDR3 comprises 15 residues. Deletions cut 1 base from V and 2 bases from J, with 12 bases between. Here the CDR3 reads CASSLVGRAAYEQYF. Written as DNA, the CDR3 is TGTGCCAGCAGCTTAGTGGGACGGGCCGCCTACGAGCAGTACTTC.

The chain uses TRBV27 and TRBJ1-1; maybe TRBD1 (5 bases). The CDR3 is made up of 14 amino acids. Germline CDR1 is MNHEY and CDR2 is SMNVEV (reference sequence). Trimming took off 1 base at V and 5 bases at J, with 11 bases between the two ends. The CDR3 here is CASSLLPGRTEAFF. CDR3 coding DNA: TGTGCCAGCAGTTTATTGCCAGGGCGAACTGAAGCTTTCTTT.

V is TRBV9 and J is TRBJ2-3; tentative D call: TRBD1 (6 bases). The V gene lost 0 bases and the J gene lost 5 bases, with 13 bases spanning the gap. Germline loops: CDR1 SGDLS, CDR2 YYNGEE. The CDR3 loop spans 15 amino acids. The CDR3 is CASSVGGGWGDTQYF. Written as DNA, the CDR3 is TGTGCCAGCAGCGTAGGAGGGGGTTGGGGAGATACGCAGTATTTT.